Sequencing of this T cell receptor beta chain was carried out in a study of OX40 agonist ivuxolimab in advanced cancers. Turning to the study itself: Prior therapy, whether anti-PD-1, anti-PD-L1 or anti-CTLA-4, was allowed, and roughly 40% had some.

Study outcomes and limitations: In CD8+ T cells, expanded clones were on average more numerous than in CD4+.

The CDR3 runs to 14 residues. Germline assignment: CDR1 SGHRS and CDR2 YFSETQ. V was pared by 6 bases and J by 5 bases, with 14 bases between. Concerning this clone: No antigen is known for it.

The repertoire was sequenced with immunoSEQ multiplex PCR; TCRdb's copy has only in-frame clones and lacks some. Altogether about 95,000 clones are present, 70% to 85% being singletons, with the ten largest covering about 4.1%. The sequence was collected from an adult with an advanced solid tumor such as melanoma, head and neck, liver or kidney cancer. The sequencing used CD4+ or CD8+ T cells sorted from blood, collected in a trial of the OX40 agonist ivuxolimab. V gene TRBV5-1 combines with J gene TRBJ1-4; a weak D match, TRBD1 (5 bases). The CDR3 loop is CASTADTGNEKLFF. The CDR3, as DNA: TGCGCCAGCACCGCGGACACTGGGAATGAAAAACTGTTTTTT.